The 13 T cell receptor beta chains in this list originate from one sample, sequenced in a study of blood T cell repertoires in COVID-19. Measured with immunoSEQ multiplex PCR; TCRdb has only the in-frame clones, and not every one. The sample consists of fewer than 140,000 clones, under 90% of them appearing once. The specimen sequenced was peripheral blood. These receptors all come from an older woman with acute or convalescent COVID-19.

The rearrangement joins TRBV5-6 to TRBJ2-5; 10 nucleotides align to TRBD1. V shed 0 bases and J 5 bases; nucleotides not matched to a gene: 4. Germline CDR1 SGHDT, CDR2 YYEEEE. This CDR3 comprises 15 residues. CDR3 in amino acids: CASSLGQGALETQYF. CDR3 DNA sequence: TGTGCCAGCAGCTTGGGACAGGGGGCTTTGGAGACCCAGTACTTC.

The chain employs TRBV21-1 and TRBJ2-7; TRBD1 was called by the table and not checked on the DNA. TRBV21-1 is a pseudogene. The CDR3 extends over 15 amino acids. The CDR3: CASSRERDRGQEQYF. The CDR3 DNA sequence: TGTGCCAGCAGTCGAGAGCGCGACAGGGGGCAGGAGCAGTACTTC.

This clone has only a few counts. The chain has TRBV9 and TRBJ2-7, with D possibly matching TRBD1 (6 bases). This CDR3 contains 14 residues. Germline V gene lookup returns CDR1 SGDLS and CDR2 YYNGEE. Trimming left V 4 bases short and J 7 bases short, with 18 bases between. The CDR3 DNA reads as TGTGCCAGCAGCCCTAGAGGACAGTTCGGAGAGCAGTACTTC. Its translation: CASSPRGQFGEQYF. Based on the CDR3 plus reference TRBV9 and TRBJ2-7, the full variable domain is DSGVTQTPKHLITATGQRVTLRCSPRSGDLSVYWYQQSLDQGLQFLIQYYNGEERAKGNILERFSAQQFPDLHSELNLSSLELGDSALYFCASSPRGQFGEQYFGPGTRLTVT.

This clone appeared a single time. One end of the junction fails to match germline, which may point to a read error. V and J are TRBV5-4 and TRBJ1-1; possibly TRBD1 for D (6 bases). Germline V gene sequence: CDR1 SGHNT, CDR2 YYREEE (reference sequence). This CDR3 comprises 13 residues. The CDR3 DNA reads TGTGCCAGCAGCTTTCAGGGGAACTCTGAAGCTTTCTTT. Its protein is CASSFQGNSEAFF.

The chain uses TRBV30 and TRBJ2-7, with 9 bases identical to TRBD2. Germline V gene sequence: CDR1 GTSNPN, CDR2 SVGIG (reference sequence). This CDR3 is built from 14 residues. The V segment lost 2 bases and the J segment 6 bases; nucleotides outside the gene matches: 8. CDR3: CAWSLIAGDFEQYF. The CDR3 DNA follows: TGTGCCTGGAGTTTAATAGCGGGAGATTTCGAGCAGTACTTC.

J is TRBJ2-4 and V is TRBV28, with D perhaps TRBD2 (6 bases). CDR3 length equals 14 residues. V was trimmed by 4 bases and J by 9 bases, leaving 16 bases between them. Germline loops: CDR1 MDHEN, CDR2 SYDVKM. CDR3 nucleotides: TGTGCCAGCAGTTCCGGTATAGGGAGGCGCATTCAGTACTTC. This encodes CASSSGIGRRIQYF.

The table lists this clone with a few counts. The V and J genes are TRBV27 and TRBJ1-5; 7 bases line up with TRBD1. Trimming took 7 bases from V and 2 from J; bases not matched to a gene: 5. The CDR3 sequence is 14 residues long. Germline CDR1 and CDR2: MNHEY and SMNVEV (reference sequence). The CDR3 is CASKGAGGNQPQHF. The CDR3 bases are TGTGCCAGCAAGGGGGCTGGGGGCAATCAGCCCCAGCATTTT.

The gene calls are TRBV3-1 (or the pseudogene TRBV3-2) and TRBJ2-2, with 9 bases fitting TRBD2. The CDR3 consists of 17 residues. V trimming: 2 bases; J trimming: 4 bases; junction bases outside the gene matches: 8. The germline gives CDR1 LGHDT, CDR2 YNNKEL (reference sequence). CDR3 region: CASSQLLAGASTGELFF. CDR3 DNA: TGTGCCAGCAGCCAATTATTAGCGGGGGCTTCCACCGGGGAGCTGTTTTTT.

The chain links TRBV25-1 to TRBJ1-3; perhaps TRBD1 as D (6 bases). Germline V lookup: CDR1 MGHDK, CDR2 SYGVNS. This CDR3 region has 14 residues. Deletions cut 7 bases from V and 2 bases from J, with 12 bases between. The CDR3 loop is CASMTGGPGNTIYF. The CDR3 coding sequence is TGTGCCAGCATGACCGGGGGGCCTGGAAACACCATATATTTT.

This clone was recorded once. CDR3 region: CASRPTTGYTEAFF. The DNA for the CDR3 is TGTGCCAGCAGACCTACCACAGGGTACACTGAAGCTTTCTTT. J is TRBJ1-1 and V is TRBV7-9; TRBD1 is a possible D gene (6 bases). V was shortened by 6 bases and J by 3 bases, with 14 bases between the two germline ends. Germline V CDR1 and CDR2: SEHNR, FQNEAQ (reference sequence). The CDR3 totals 14 residues. The entire variable domain, with the rest obtained from reference TRBV7-9 and TRBJ1-1, is as follows: DTGVSQNPRHKITKRGQNVTFRCDPISEHNRLYWYRQTLGQGPEFLTYFQNEAQLEKSRLLSDRFSAERPKGSFSTLEIQRTEQGDSAMYLCASRPTTGYTEAFFGQGTRLTVV.

The chain combines TRBV29-1 with TRBJ1-2; TRBD1 agrees at 12 bases. The CDR3 length is 18 residues. CDR1 is SQVTM and CDR2 is ANQGSEA in the germline V gene. Germline trimming cut 1 base from V and 4 bases from J; bases unmatched to any gene: 13. CDR3 amino acids: CSVEGGGTGGLFRYGYTF. CDR3 nucleotides: TGCAGCGTTGAAGGGGGTGGGACAGGGGGCTTATTTCGCTATGGCTACACCTTC.

The chain is built from TRBV29-1 and TRBJ2-7; 9 nucleotides line up with TRBD1. The CDR3 length is 13 residues. Germline trimming cut 5 bases from V and 6 bases from J; bases unmatched to any gene: 8. CDR1 is SQVTM and CDR2 is ANQGSEA in the germline V gene. The CDR3 sequence is CSVWDRDPSEQYF. CDR3 nucleotide sequence: TGCAGCGTTTGGGACAGGGATCCATCCGAGCAGTACTTC.

J is TRBJ2-2 and V is TRBV11-3; D uncertain. In germline, CDR1 is SGHNT, CDR2 YENEEA. The CDR3 is 12 residues long. V was shortened by 1 base and J by 7 bases, with 4 bases between the two germline ends. The CDR3, as DNA: TGTGCCAGCAGCTTAGCGGGCGGGGAGCTGTTTTTT. Encoded protein: CASSLAGGELFF.